The clone carrying this TCR beta chain was observed a few times. The antigen is undetermined. The TCRbeta library was prepared with unique molecular identifiers. TCRdb reanalysed the PCR reads using MiXCR and keeps one entry per CDR3 protein. The profile shows about 510,000 distinct CDR3 sequences, around 10% of them singletons. This entry comes from a study of T-cell reconstitution after alpha-beta-depleted transplantation in children. General study points: There were some patients whose high TCRbeta diversity at day 60 came from surviving recipient T cells and thymic progenitors. The main origin of T-cell counts and diversity one year after transplant was newly produced T cells. Reportedly, alpha-beta T cells present about two months post-transplant originated from several hundred expanded clones of graft origin.

V lost 5 bases, J lost 3 bases, and 13 bases lay in between. Germline loops: CDR1 MDHEN, CDR2 SYDVKM. The CDR3 is 15 residues long. The TCR sequence derives from a female patient aged 2 to 10 who had a stem cell transplant for aplastic anemia, so the T cells may come from the graft donor. This chain connects TRBV28 to TRBJ2-2; no clear D. The sample was PBMCs, mostly from graft donor cells, taken 180 days after TCRalphabeta/CD19-depleted stem cell transplant. CDR3 loop: CASSISGRYTGELFF. The CDR3 nucleotides are TGTGCCAGCAGTATATCCGGTAGATACACCGGGGAGCTGTTTTTT.